One and the same sample provided the 26 T cell receptor beta chains below, sequenced in a study of shared clonotypes between healthy human individuals. Profiling relied on immunoSEQ multiplex PCR, and the TCRdb table lists in-frame clones only, not all of them. The sample records about 2 million clones, roughly 94% being singletons. CD45RO-negative, CCR7-positively selected cells formed the naive CD8 fraction, excluding terminally differentiated effector memory CD45RA+ cells. The sequencing sample was made of naive CD8+ T cells sorted from blood. These receptors came from a young man in good health.

V is TRBV30 and J is TRBJ1-1; D not certain. With 2 bases removed from V and 3 bases from J, the gap between germline ends came to 4 bases. CDR1 is GTSNPN and CDR2 is SVGIG in the germline V gene (reference sequence). This CDR3 is 11 amino acids long. CDR3 region: CAWSHYTEAFF. Written as DNA, the CDR3 is TGTGCCTGGAGTCACTACACTGAAGCTTTCTTT.

V is TRBV4-1 and J is TRBJ2-7; D perhaps matches TRBD1 (5 bases). CDR1 is MGHRA and CDR2 is YSYEKL in the germline V gene. The CDR3 loop spans 18 amino acids. V lost 3 bases and J 0 bases, leaving 21 bases between the germline ends. CDR3 in amino acids: CASSQLPATTVFSYEQYF. The DNA of the CDR3 is TGCGCCAGCAGCCAGCTTCCTGCCACGACAGTTTTCTCCTACGAGCAGTACTTC.

This clone has only one observation. The V call is TRBV27, the J call TRBJ1-4; a possible D gene is TRBD1 (5 bases). Germline CDR1 reads MNHEY; CDR2 reads SMNVEV (reference sequence). The CDR3 has 14 amino acids. V was pared by 5 bases and J by 8 bases, with 15 bases between. This CDR3 reads CASSRRGGGEKLFF. The CDR3, as DNA: TGTGCCAGCAGTCGTCGGGGGGGTGGCGAAAAACTGTTTTTT.

The genes are TRBV6-5 and TRBJ1-2, with TRBD1 matching 7 bases. The CDR3 is 13 amino acids. Trimming cost V 9 bases and J 4 bases; bases outside gene matches: 8. Germline V gene lookup returns CDR1 MNHEY and CDR2 SVGAGI. The CDR3 DNA sequence: TGTGCCAGTCGACAGGGAGGAGGCTATGGCTACACCTTC. Protein product: CASRQGGGYGYTF.

The chain links TRBV6-1 to TRBJ1-1; D remains unclear. The V gene's germline CDR1 is MNHNS and CDR2 SASEGT. The ends were cut back, 3 bases at V and 3 bases at J, with 14 bases in the middle. The CDR3 totals 15 residues. DNA for the CDR3: TGTGCCAGCAGTGATCTCCAGGCCCTGGACACTGAAGCTTTCTTT. This encodes CASSDLQALDTEAFF.

The chain recombines TRBV13 with TRBJ2-3; 10 nucleotides agree with TRBD2. The CDR3 spans 16 residues. From germline, CDR1 is PRHDT and CDR2 FYEKMQ (reference sequence). V was clipped by 4 bases and J by 6 bases; unmatched bases: 10. This CDR3 is CASSWTEREGPDTQYF. CDR3 DNA sequence: TGTGCCAGCAGCTGGACAGAGCGGGAGGGCCCCGATACGCAGTATTTT.

V and J are TRBV19 and TRBJ2-2; D is unclear. The CDR3 totals 14 residues. Per the germline V gene, CDR1 is LNHDA and CDR2 is SQIVND (reference sequence). With 3 bases removed from V and 5 bases from J, the gap between germline ends came to 10 bases. For the CDR3, the DNA is TGTGCCAGTAGTATGAACTACGGGACCGGGGAGCTGTTTTTT. Its protein product is CASSMNYGTGELFF.

The chain links TRBV11-2 to TRBJ2-7, with unresolved D. Trimming removed 1 base from V and 2 bases from J, with 12 bases in between. Germline V lookup: CDR1 SGHAT, CDR2 FQNNGV. CDR3 size: 15 residues. The CDR3 protein is CASSLGAGHTYEQYF. The CDR3 bases are TGTGCCAGCAGCTTAGGAGCAGGTCACACCTACGAGCAGTACTTC.

A remark on this clone: A junction boundary mismatches the germline segment, possibly from a read error. The V gene is TRBV11-2, the J gene TRBJ2-2; D is ambiguous. CDR1 is SGHAT, CDR2 FQNNGV, per germline. CDR3 length: 13 amino acids. CDR3 residues: CASTLPTPGELFF. DNA for the CDR3: TGTGCCAGCACCTTACCAACCCCCGGGGAGCTGTTTTTT.

This clone was detected only once. The rearrangement joins TRBV10-3 to TRBJ2-3; D is uncertain. CDR1 is ENHRY and CDR2 is SYGVKD in the germline V gene. The V end was cut by 11 bases, the J end by 1 base, with 1 base between. The CDR3 has 9 amino acids. The DNA of the CDR3 is TGTGCCGGCACAGATACGCAGTATTTT. Protein product: CAGTDTQYF.

The rearrangement uses TRBV5-5 and TRBJ2-2, with D hard to call. CDR1 is SGHKS and CDR2 is YYEKEE in the germline V gene (reference sequence). V was trimmed by 1 base and J by 4 bases, leaving 11 bases between them. The CDR3 has 15 amino acids. CDR3 residues: CASSLSGWGTGELFF. The CDR3 DNA follows: TGTGCCAGCAGCTTGTCCGGGTGGGGCACCGGGGAGCTGTTTTTT.

The V call is TRBV30, the J call TRBJ1-6; 10 bases fit TRBD1. The CDR3 covers 19 residues. Germline values: CDR1 GTSNPN, CDR2 SVGIG (reference sequence). V shed 3 bases and J 8 bases; nucleotides not matched to a gene: 19. The CDR3 DNA reads as TGTGCCTGGAGGGGACGGGACAGGGGCTACCACCTTAAGCATTCACCCCTCCACTTT. As protein: CAWRGRDRGYHLKHSPLHF. The whole variable domain, remainder taken from reference TRBV30 and TRBJ1-6, is SQTIHQWPATLVQPVGSPLSLECTVEGTSNPNLYWYRQAAGRGLQLLFYSVGIGQISSEVPQNLSASRPQDRQFILSSKKLLLSDSGFYLCAWRGRDRGYHLKHSPLHFGNGTRLTVT.

The chain carries TRBV28 and TRBJ2-5; the D gene is possibly TRBD1 (6 bases). This CDR3 is built from 15 residues. The germline gives CDR1 MDHEN, CDR2 SYDVKM. V was shortened by 4 bases and J by 1 base, with 13 bases between the two germline ends. The CDR3 loop reads CASSWGETGQETQYF. The CDR3 DNA sequence: TGTGCCAGCAGTTGGGGTGAGACAGGCCAAGAGACCCAGTACTTC.

CDR3: CASSPSPGTGLSYEQYF. In nucleotides, the CDR3 is TGTGCCAGCAGCCCCTCCCCCGGGACAGGGCTCTCCTACGAGCAGTACTTC. This sequence joins TRBV7-6 and TRBJ2-7, with 9 bases fitting TRBD1. The V gene end was trimmed by 5 bases and the J gene end by 0 bases; junction bases not matched to a gene: 11. Germline V gene lookup returns CDR1 SGHVS and CDR2 FNYEAQ. The CDR3 spans 17 residues.

The chain is built from TRBV5-6 and TRBJ2-7; D may be TRBD2 (5 bases). Trimming left V 3 bases short and J 1 base short, with 5 bases between. The CDR3 consists of 12 residues. CDR1 and CDR2 from the germline V gene are SGHDT and YYEEEE. Here the CDR3 DNA reads TGTGCCAGCAGCTGGGAGTCCTACGAGCAGTACTTC. Amino acid sequence: CASSWESYEQYF.

The chain recombines TRBV9 with TRBJ2-7; 8 nucleotides match TRBD2. V was clipped by 0 bases and J by 5 bases; unmatched bases: 10. The CDR3 loop spans 16 amino acids. Germline assignment: CDR1 SGDLS and CDR2 YYNGEE. CDR3 region: CASSVGGTSGDDEQYF. CDR3 nucleotides: TGTGCCAGCAGCGTAGGAGGCACTAGCGGCGACGACGAGCAGTACTTC. The whole variable domain, filled in from reference TRBV9 and TRBJ2-7, reads DSGVTQTPKHLITATGQRVTLRCSPRSGDLSVYWYQQSLDQGLQFLIQYYNGEERAKGNILERFSAQQFPDLHSELNLSSLELGDSALYFCASSVGGTSGDDEQYFGPGTRLTVT.

This rearrangement joins TRBV11-2 to TRBJ2-7; D is unclear. This CDR3 region has 14 residues. Germline CDR1 is SGHAT and CDR2 is FQNNGV. Trimming removed 5 bases from V and 6 bases from J, with 17 bases in between. The CDR3 region is CASSRWDWVGEQYF. The CDR3 DNA is TGTGCCAGCAGCCGCTGGGATTGGGTTGGCGAGCAGTACTTC.

The count of this clone is one. V and J are TRBV11-2 and TRBJ2-3; no definite D call. Per germline, CDR1 SGHAT and CDR2 FQNNGV. CDR3 size: 12 residues. Trimming stripped 5 bases from V and 2 bases from J, with 5 bases between. The CDR3 loop is CASSVDTDTQYF. CDR3 in DNA: TGTGCCAGCAGCGTCGACACAGATACGCAGTATTTT. The full variable domain, with the rest looked up from reference TRBV11-2 and TRBJ2-3, is EAGVAQSPRYKIIEKRQSVAFWCNPISGHATLYWYQQILGQGPKLLIQFQNNGVVDDSQLPKDRFSAERLKGVDSTLKIQPAKLEDSAVYLCASSVDTDTQYFGPGTRLTVL.

In regard to this clone: Other DNA sequences in the sample encode the same CDR3. The rearrangement links TRBV7-9 to TRBJ1-2; D gene uncertain. The CDR3 is 11 residues long. Trimming cost V 4 bases and J 3 bases, with 3 bases left between them. Germline lookup yields CDR1 SEHNR and CDR2 FQNEAQ (reference sequence). The CDR3 is CASSSDYGYTF. The CDR3 DNA sequence: TGTGCCAGCAGCTCGGACTATGGCTACACCTTC.

As concerns this clone: Other DNA sequences in this specimen translate into the identical CDR3. This chain links TRBV27 with TRBJ1-1; the D is unclear. This CDR3 contains 13 residues. The germline V gene has CDR1 MNHEY and CDR2 SMNVEV (reference sequence). Deletions cut 2 bases from V and 1 base from J, with 5 bases between. The CDR3 sequence is CASSLIGNTEAFF. Written as DNA, the CDR3 is TGTGCCAGCAGTTTAATTGGGAACACTGAAGCTTTCTTT.

This chain joins TRBV4-3 and TRBJ1-1; 7 bases agree with TRBD1. Germline CDR1 is LGHNA and CDR2 is YSLEER. V lost 3 bases and J lost 1; bases outside the gene matches: 8. The CDR3 is 16 residues long. CDR3 sequence reads: CASSQFLGTENTEAFF. CDR3 DNA sequence: TGCGCCAGCAGCCAGTTCCTCGGGACAGAGAACACTGAAGCTTTCTTT.

The rearrangement links TRBV6-5 to TRBJ1-2; 11 bases align to TRBD1. There are 14 residues in the CDR3. J gave up 3 bases and V 8 bases, and 5 bases lay outside the gene matches. Germline CDR1 reads MNHEY; CDR2 reads SVGAGI. The CDR3 reads CASGGTGGYYGYTF. CDR3 DNA sequence: TGTGCCAGCGGAGGGACAGGGGGGTACTATGGCTACACCTTC.

In the case of this clone: The sample contains more than one DNA sequence encoding this CDR3. The rearrangement uses TRBV4-1 and TRBJ2-7; D is ambiguous. V lost 3 bases, J lost 0 bases, and 9 bases lay in between. In germline, CDR1 is MGHRA, CDR2 YSYEKL. CDR3 length: 14 residues. Here the CDR3 reads CASSQARSSYEQYF. For the CDR3, the DNA is TGCGCCAGCAGCCAGGCCCGAAGCTCCTACGAGCAGTACTTC.

V and J are TRBV4-1 and TRBJ2-1, with TRBD2 matching 7 bases. In germline, CDR1 is MGHRA, CDR2 YSYEKL. V lost 8 bases to trimming and J lost 0 bases; unmatched junction nucleotides: 7. This CDR3 region has 15 residues. The CDR3 nucleotides read TGCGCCAGCCAACCGGGCGGGAGCTCCTACAATGAGCAGTTCTTC. Its translation is CASQPGGSSYNEQFF.

The rearrangement joins TRBV2 to TRBJ1-1; D might be TRBD1 (5 bases). V was trimmed by 0 bases and J by 3 bases, leaving 11 bases between them. The germline V gene has CDR1 SNHLY and CDR2 FYNNEI. This CDR3 region has 15 residues. The CDR3 loop is CASSEAQGGHTEAFF. The CDR3 DNA sequence: TGTGCCAGCAGTGAAGCGCAGGGAGGACACACTGAAGCTTTCTTT.

This chain links TRBV7-8 with TRBJ2-1; the match to TRBD2 covers 8 bases. This CDR3 is built from 16 residues. Germline CDR1 reads SGHVS; CDR2 reads FQNEAQ. The J segment lost 8 bases and the V segment lost 2 bases, leaving 11 bases of the junction unmatched. CDR3 sequence (DNA): TGTGCCAGCAGCTTACCCGAAGCGGGAGTTAGAGATGAGCAGTTCTTC. Amino acid sequence: CASSLPEAGVRDEQFF.